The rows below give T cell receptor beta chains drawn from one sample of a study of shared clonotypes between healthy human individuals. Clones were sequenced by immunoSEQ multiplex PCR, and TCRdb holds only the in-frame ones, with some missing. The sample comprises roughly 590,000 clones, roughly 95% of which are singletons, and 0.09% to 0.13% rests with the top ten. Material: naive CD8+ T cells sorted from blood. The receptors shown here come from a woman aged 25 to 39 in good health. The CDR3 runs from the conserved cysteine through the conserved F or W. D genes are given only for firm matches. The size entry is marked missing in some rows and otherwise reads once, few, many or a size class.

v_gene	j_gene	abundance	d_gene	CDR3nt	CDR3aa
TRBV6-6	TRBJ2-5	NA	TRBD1	TGTGCCAGCGAAAGGGGGCCAGGGGAGACCCAGTACTTC	CASERGPGETQYF
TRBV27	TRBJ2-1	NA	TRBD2	TGTGCCAGCAGTCAAGGGGCCGGGACTAGCGTGAATGAGCAGTTCTTC	CASSQGAGTSVNEQFF
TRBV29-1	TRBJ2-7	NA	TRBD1	TGCAGCGTGGGGACAGGGGGACACTACGAGCAGTACTTC	CSVGTGGHYEQYF
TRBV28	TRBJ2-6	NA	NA	TGTGCCAGCAGTTTATGGAGTGACAGGACTGGGGCCAACGTCCTGACTTTC	CASSLWSDRTGANVLTF
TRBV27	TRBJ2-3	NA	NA	TGTGCCAGCACCGTTGGCGATACGCAGTATTTT	CASTVGDTQYF
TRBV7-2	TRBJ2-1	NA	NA	TGTGCCAGCAGCGTTAACCGGGCCTCCTACAATGAGCAGTTCTTC	CASSVNRASYNEQFF
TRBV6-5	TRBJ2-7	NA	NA	TGTGCCAGCAGCCCCTTAGCGGTAGGGATATACGAGCAGTACTTC	CASSPLAVGIYEQYF
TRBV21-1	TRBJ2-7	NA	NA	TGTGCCAGCAGCTTAGCGGGAGGTTGCTCCTACGAGCAGTACTTC	CASSLAGGCSYEQYF
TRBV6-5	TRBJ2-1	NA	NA	TGTGCCAGCAGTTACTGGGGCAGATCGGGCAATGAGCAGTTCTTC	CASSYWGRSGNEQFF
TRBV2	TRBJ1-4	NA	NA	TGTGCCAGCAGTGAAGAAACGGGTAATGAAAAACTGTTTTTT	CASSEETGNEKLFF
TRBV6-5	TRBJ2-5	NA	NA	TGTGCCAGCAGTTACTTCTTGGGGGGCGAACAAGAGGCCCAGTACTTC	CASSYFLGGEQEAQYF
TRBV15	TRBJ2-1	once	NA	TGTGCCACCAGCTCTCCTATAGGGCAGTTCTTC	CATSSPIGQFF
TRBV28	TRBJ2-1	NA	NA	TGTGCCACCTCTAACGGTGGTTGGAATGAGCAGTTCTTC	CATSNGGWNEQFF
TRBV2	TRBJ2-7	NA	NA	TGTGCCAGCGTGGACAGCTACGAGCAGTACTTC	CASVDSYEQYF
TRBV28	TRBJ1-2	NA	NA	TGTGCCAGCAGTTTCCGGGAGACGATCTATGGCTACACCTTC	CASSFRETIYGYTF
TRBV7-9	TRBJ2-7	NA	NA	TGTGCCAGCAGCGGCGGTAGCTCCTACGAGCAGTACTTC	CASSGGSSYEQYF
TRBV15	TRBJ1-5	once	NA	TGTGCCACTAACACCAGGGTTGATCAGCCCCAGCATTTT	CATNTRVDQPQHF
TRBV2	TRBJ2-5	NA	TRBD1	TGTGCCAGTCAGGGGGGACAGGGGGCCAGCGAGACCCAGTACTTC	CASQGGQGASETQYF
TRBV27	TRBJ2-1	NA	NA	TGTGCCAGCAGTGAGGGGGGAGAGCAGTTCTTC	CASSEGGEQFF
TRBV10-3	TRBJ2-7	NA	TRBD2	TGTGCCATCAGCTGGACTAGCGACGAGCAGTACTTC	CAISWTSDEQYF